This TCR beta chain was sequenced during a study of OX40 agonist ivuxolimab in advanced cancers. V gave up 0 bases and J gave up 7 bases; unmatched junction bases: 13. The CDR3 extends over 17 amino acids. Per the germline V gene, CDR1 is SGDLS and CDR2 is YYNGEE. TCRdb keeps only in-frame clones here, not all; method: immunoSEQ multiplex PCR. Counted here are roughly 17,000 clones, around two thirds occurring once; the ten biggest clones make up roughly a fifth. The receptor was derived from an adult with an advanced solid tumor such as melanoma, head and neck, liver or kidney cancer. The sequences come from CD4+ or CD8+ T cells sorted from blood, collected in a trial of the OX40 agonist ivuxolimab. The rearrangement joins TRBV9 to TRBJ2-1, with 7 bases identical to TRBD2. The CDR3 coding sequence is TGTGCCAGCAGCGTAGAGGGTATTGGCGGGAGATGGAATGAGCAGTTCTTC. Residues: CASSVEGIGGRWNEQFF.